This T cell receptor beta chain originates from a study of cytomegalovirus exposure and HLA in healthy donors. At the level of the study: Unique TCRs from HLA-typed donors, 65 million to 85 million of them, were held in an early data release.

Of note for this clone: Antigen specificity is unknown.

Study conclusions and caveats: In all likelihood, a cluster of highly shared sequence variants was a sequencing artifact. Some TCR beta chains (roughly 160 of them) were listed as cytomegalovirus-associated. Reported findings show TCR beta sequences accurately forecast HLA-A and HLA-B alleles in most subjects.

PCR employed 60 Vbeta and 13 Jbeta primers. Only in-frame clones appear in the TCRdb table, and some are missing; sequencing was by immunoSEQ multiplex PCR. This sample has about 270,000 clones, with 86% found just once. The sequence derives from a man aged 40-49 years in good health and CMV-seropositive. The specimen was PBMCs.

In DNA, the CDR3 is TGTGCCAGCAGTTACAAGGGACTCCCTGCCAACACCATATATTTT. Translating it yields CASSYKGLPANTIYF. The V call is TRBV6-5, the J call TRBJ1-3; D possibly corresponds to TRBD1 (5 bases). Germline values: CDR1 MNHEY, CDR2 SVGAGI. The V end was cut by 2 bases, the J end by 7 bases, with 15 bases between. This CDR3 spans 15 amino acids.